These T cell receptor beta chains were read from a single sample in a study of blood T cell repertoires in COVID-19. Only in-frame clones appear in the TCRdb table, and some are missing; sequencing was by immunoSEQ multiplex PCR. The sample gives about 480,000 clones, 85% to 90% of which show up once; approximately 2% is in the top ten. Specimen: PBMCs or T cells enriched from blood (not recorded which). The receptors stem from a woman aged 35 to 49 who had recovered from COVID-19. Each CDR3 is given with its conserved first and last residue. A D gene is named only where the DNA matches it firmly. Rows may omit the clone size; those that give it use once, few, many or a size class.

abundance	v_gene	d_gene	j_gene	CDR3aa	CDR3nt
.	TRBV18	.	TRBJ2-7	CASSPPTSEQYF	TGTGCCAGCTCACCGCCCACTTCCGAGCAGTACTTC
.	TRBV10-3	TRBD1	TRBJ2-4	CAISGQGGGMRNIQYF	TGTGCCATCAGTGGACAGGGGGGAGGGATGAGAAACATTCAGTACTTC
.	TRBV24-1	TRBD1	TRBJ1-2	CATSEPPRDSGYTF	TGTGCCACCAGTGAGCCGCCCCGGGACAGTGGCTACACCTTC
.	TRBV27	.	TRBJ2-7	CASRHAGIGHYEQYF	TGTGCCAGCAGACATGCGGGTATAGGGCACTACGAGCAGTACTTC
.	TRBV2	.	TRBJ2-7	CASSGSGGRKYF	TGTGCCAGCAGTGGGTCAGGTGGGAGAAAGTACTTC
.	TRBV11-3	.	TRBJ2-1	CASSSGQYNEQFF	TGTGCCAGCAGCTCCGGACAGTACAATGAGCAGTTCTTC
once	TRBV25-1	.	TRBJ2-7	CASSQAGHINAGEQYF	TGTGCCAGCAGTCAGGCAGGACATATTAACGCAGGCGAGCAGTACTTC
.	TRBV5-1	.	TRBJ2-1	CASSFGRAYPNEQFF	TGCGCCAGCAGCTTTGGCAGGGCCTACCCCAATGAGCAGTTCTTC
.	TRBV7-2	TRBD2	TRBJ2-5	CASSFSGRGWGGETQYF	TGTGCCAGCAGCTTTAGCGGGAGAGGGTGGGGAGGAGAGACCCAGTACTTC
.	TRBV19	.	TRBJ2-3	CASSMLYDRYTDTQYF	TGTGCCAGTAGTATGCTGTACGACAGGTACACAGATACGCAGTATTTT
.	TRBV4-3	TRBD1	TRBJ2-7	CASSPGTGTYEQYF	TGCGCCAGCAGCCCGGGGACAGGGACCTACGAGCAGTACTTC
.	TRBV14	.	TRBJ2-1	CASSPLATGDPEQFF	TGTGCCAGCAGCCCCCTGGCCACGGGGGACCCTGAGCAGTTCTTC
once	TRBV9	.	TRBJ2-3	CASSAPAEVTTSTQYF	TGTGCCAGCAGCGCCCCTGCCGAAGTGACTACCAGTACGCAGTATTTT
.	TRBV7-9	.	TRBJ2-7	CASSPRDSLRPYEQYF	TGTGCCAGCAGCCCTCGGGACTCCCTCCGCCCCTACGAGCAGTACTTC
.	TRBV6-5	.	TRBJ2-1	CASSSGRAGDNEQFF	TGTGCCAGCAGTTCCGGAAGGGCAGGGGACAATGAGCAGTTCTTC